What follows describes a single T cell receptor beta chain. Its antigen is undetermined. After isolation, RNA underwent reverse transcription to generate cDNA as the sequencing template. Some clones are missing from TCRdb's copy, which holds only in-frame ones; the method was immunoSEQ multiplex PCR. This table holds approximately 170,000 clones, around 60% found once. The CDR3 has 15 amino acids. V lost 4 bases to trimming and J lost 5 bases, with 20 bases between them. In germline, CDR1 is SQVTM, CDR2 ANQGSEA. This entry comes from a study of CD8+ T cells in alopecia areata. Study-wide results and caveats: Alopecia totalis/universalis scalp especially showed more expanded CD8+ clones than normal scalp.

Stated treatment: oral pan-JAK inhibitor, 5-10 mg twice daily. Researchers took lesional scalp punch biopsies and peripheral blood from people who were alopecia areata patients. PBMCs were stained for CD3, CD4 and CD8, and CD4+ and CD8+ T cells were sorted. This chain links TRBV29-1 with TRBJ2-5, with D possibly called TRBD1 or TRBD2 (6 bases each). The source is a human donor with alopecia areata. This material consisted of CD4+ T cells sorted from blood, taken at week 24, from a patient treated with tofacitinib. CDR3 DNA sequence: TGCAGCGTTGCTTATAGCAGGGGAGGAATTGAGACCCAGTACTTC. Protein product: CSVAYSRGGIETQYF.